The 13 T cell receptor beta chains given below trace back to one sample, sequenced in a study of T cells in Graves' hyperthyroidism and ophthalmopathy. RNA transcripts served as the template for amplifying TCR beta CDR3 regions. The study used the HTBI primer set for a first-round RT-PCR of the TCR CDR3. TCRdb re-derived calls from the multiplex PCR reads in MiXCR, one entry per CDR3 protein. The sample lists about 350,000 distinct CDR3 sequences; about 18% were seen once. The sample was blood. The receptors shown here come from a woman in her thirties with Graves' hyperthyroidism that later progressed to Graves' ophthalmopathy.

This clonotype was observed at least ten times. This chain connects TRBV7-9 to TRBJ1-1; D call uncertain. Germline V gene sequence: CDR1 SEHNR, CDR2 FQNEAQ (reference sequence). V was pared by 1 base and J by 2 bases, with 8 bases between. The CDR3 is 14 amino acids. CDR3 protein: CASSLELSNTEAFF. The CDR3 DNA follows: TGTGCCAGCAGCTTAGAGTTGTCAAACACTGAAGCTTTCTTT.

This clonotype occurred many times. The chain is built from TRBV12-3 or TRBV12-4 and TRBJ1-1; the D gene is possibly TRBD1 (5 bases). The CDR3 sequence is 11 residues long. V dropped 4 bases and J dropped 11 bases, with 11 bases sitting between them. Written as DNA, the CDR3 is TGTGCCAGCAGTTCCCGGGGCCGGGCTTTCTTT. Translation gives CASSSRGRAFF.

Many counts were recorded for this clonotype. The J gene is TRBJ1-1, the V gene TRBV6-1; D gene ambiguous. Trimming took 7 bases from V and 5 from J, leaving 11 bases between them. The CDR3 is made up of 12 amino acids. Germline values: CDR1 MNHNS, CDR2 SASEGT. The CDR3 bases are TGTGCCAGCACCCCCCTAGGGACTGAAGCTTTCTTT. Translation: CASTPLGTEAFF.

V gene TRBV7-9 combines with J gene TRBJ2-2; D not certain. Trimming stripped 3 bases from V and 0 bases from J, with 5 bases between. The CDR3 is made up of 14 amino acids. Germline lookup yields CDR1 SEHNR and CDR2 FQNEAQ (reference sequence). In DNA, the CDR3 is TGTGCCAGCAGCTTCCGAGCGAACACCGGGGAGCTGTTTTTT. Its protein is CASSFRANTGELFF.

This rearrangement joins TRBV12-3 or TRBV12-4 to TRBJ1-1, with D uncertain. The CDR3 totals 12 residues. V lost 10 bases and J 6 bases, leaving 15 bases between the germline ends. The CDR3 bases are TGTGCCACCCTATGGGCGACCGCTGAAGCTTTCTTT. Translation gives CATLWATAEAFF.

Ten or more counts support this clonotype. This sequence joins TRBV9 and TRBJ2-6; D is uncertain. V shed 1 base and J shed 11 bases, with 7 bases lying between them. Germline lookup yields CDR1 SGDLS and CDR2 YYNGEE. The CDR3 totals 12 residues. CDR3 loop: CASSVSSHVLTF. DNA of the CDR3: TGTGCCAGCAGCGTAAGTTCCCACGTCCTGACTTTC.

This clonotype was counted at least ten times. This chain links TRBV30 with TRBJ1-6, with a weak D call TRBD1 (6 bases). V lost 5 bases and J lost 5, with 13 bases in between. Germline CDR1 GTSNPN, CDR2 SVGIG (reference sequence). The length of the CDR3 is 14 residues. The CDR3 is CAWGTGPNNSPLHF. In DNA, the CDR3 is TGTGCCTGGGGAACAGGGCCGAATAATTCACCCCTCCACTTT. Looking up the rest from reference TRBV30 and TRBJ1-6 gives the full variable domain: SQTIHQWPATLVQPVGSPLSLECTVEGTSNPNLYWYRQAAGRGLQLLFYSVGIGQISSEVPQNLSASRPQDRQFILSSKKLLLSDSGFYLCAWGTGPNNSPLHFGNGTRLTVT.

The table lists this clonotype with many counts. The chain combines TRBV6-1 with TRBJ2-7; the match to TRBD1 covers 7 bases. CDR3 length equals 14 residues. The germline CDR1 and CDR2 sequences are MNHNS and SASEGT. J gave up 5 bases and V 2 bases, and 6 bases lay outside the gene matches. Here the CDR3 DNA reads TGTGCCAGCAGTGAATCCGGTCAGGGGGACGAGCAGTACTTC. Protein sequence: CASSESGQGDEQYF.

J is TRBJ1-5 and V is TRBV19, with TRBD1 as a possible D gene (6 bases). This CDR3 has 17 residues. Trimming pared 4 bases from V and 0 bases from J, leaving 16 bases between. Germline CDR1 is LNHDA and CDR2 is SQIVND (reference sequence). CDR3 DNA: TGTGCCAGTAGTACTGTCGGGGGGCTCGATAGCAATCAGCCCCAGCATTTT. It translates to CASSTVGGLDSNQPQHF. Full variable domain (missing parts from reference TRBV19 and TRBJ1-5): DGGITQSPKYLFRKEGQNVTLSCEQNLNHDAMYWYRQDPGQGLRLIYYSQIVNDFQKGDIAEGYSVSREKKESFPLTVTSAQKNPTAFYLCASSTVGGLDSNQPQHFGDGTRLSIL.

This clonotype was counted between two and nine times. The chain is built from TRBV20-1 and TRBJ2-7; TRBD2 aligns across 7 bases. CDR3 length: 13 amino acids. The germline V gene encodes CDR1 DFQATT and CDR2 SNEGSKA (reference sequence). With V trimmed by 2 bases and J by 2 bases, 3 bases remained unmatched. The CDR3 is CSARLAAAYEQYF. CDR3 DNA sequence: TGCAGTGCTAGACTAGCGGCGGCCTACGAGCAGTACTTC.

The chain links TRBV15 to TRBJ1-3; maybe TRBD1 (6 bases). The V gene lost 0 bases and the J gene lost 0 bases, with 9 bases spanning the gap. The V gene's germline CDR1 is LNHNV and CDR2 YYDKDF (reference sequence). This CDR3 has 16 amino acids. CDR3 DNA: TGTGCCACCAGCAGAGATCAGGGGACCTCTGGAAACACCATATATTTT. Translating it yields CATSRDQGTSGNTIYF.

This clonotype has just a few counts. The rearrangement uses TRBV27 and TRBJ2-7; D might be TRBD1 or TRBD2, each matching 5 bases. CDR3 length: 14 amino acids. Germline values: CDR1 MNHEY, CDR2 SMNVEV (reference sequence). V lost 0 bases to trimming and J lost 2 bases, with 8 bases between them. The CDR3 nucleotides read TGTGCCAGCAGTTTATCCGGGACGACCTACGAGCAGTACTTC. It is translated as CASSLSGTTYEQYF.

This clonotype occurred many times. The chain carries TRBV7-9 and TRBJ1-5, with D unresolved. The germline V gene has CDR1 SEHNR and CDR2 FQNEAQ (reference sequence). With 7 bases removed from V and 5 bases from J, the gap between germline ends came to 15 bases. This CDR3 comprises 14 residues. Here the CDR3 DNA reads TGTGCCAGCAAGGGAGAGGGATGGGATCAGCCCCAGCATTTT. Its protein product is CASKGEGWDQPQHF.